The rows below give T cell receptor beta chains drawn from one sample of a study of cytomegalovirus exposure and HLA in healthy donors. Libraries were prepared by immunoSEQ multiplex PCR; TCRdb keeps only in-frame clonotypes and omits some of them. The sample carries about 160,000 clones, 55% to 80% recorded once. The specimen was PBMCs. These receptors all come from a woman aged 60-75 years in good health and CMV-seropositive. Both conserved end residues are part of each CDR3. D genes are given only for firm matches. Clone size appears in some rows only: once, few, many, or a class for an expanded clone.

clone size	V gene	J gene	D gene	CDR3 protein	CDR3 DNA
NA	TRBV4-1	TRBJ2-7	TRBD2	CASSQEFERELMDEQYF	TGCGCCAGCAGCCAAGAATTTGAGCGGGAGTTAATGGACGAGCAGTACTTC
NA	TRBV27	TRBJ2-2	NA	CASSLSWRDSGELFF	TGTGCCAGCAGTTTAAGTTGGCGGGATTCCGGGGAGCTGTTTTTT
NA	TRBV9	TRBJ1-5	TRBD1	CASSVGLGGVQPQHF	TGTGCCAGCAGCGTAGGATTAGGGGGCGTCCAGCCCCAGCATTTT
NA	TRBV30	TRBJ2-6	TRBD2	CAWSRLAGVNSGANVLTF	TGTGCCTGGAGCAGACTAGCGGGAGTAAACTCTGGGGCCAACGTCCTGACTTTC
NA	TRBV7-2	TRBJ2-3	TRBD2	CASSLIVAGGADTQYF	TGTGCCAGCAGCTTAATTGTAGCGGGAGGTGCAGATACGCAGTATTTT
NA	TRBV29-1	TRBJ2-1	NA	CSVLGLSHNEQFF	TGCAGCGTCCTCGGACTATCTCACAATGAGCAGTTCTTC
NA	TRBV6-5	TRBJ2-7	TRBD2	CASTESGSSYEQYF	TGTGCCAGCACCGAGAGCGGGAGCTCCTACGAGCAGTACTTC
NA	TRBV5-1	TRBJ2-4	TRBD1	CASSSTGTGERQYF	TGCGCCAGCAGCTCAACCGGGACAGGGGAACGTCAGTACTTC
NA	TRBV27	TRBJ1-6	NA	CASAYYNSPLHF	TGTGCCAGCGCCTACTATAATTCACCCCTCCACTTT
NA	TRBV5-3	TRBJ2-7	TRBD2	CARSLWGTSGISYEQYF	TGTGCCAGAAGCTTGTGGGGGACTAGCGGGATCTCCTACGAGCAGTACTTC
NA	TRBV6-1	TRBJ1-2	NA	CASSEGGALGYTF	TGTGCCAGCAGTGAGGGGGGGGCGCTTGGCTACACCTTC
NA	TRBV7-2	TRBJ2-7	TRBD2	CASSLRASGRAVDEQYF	TGTGCCAGCAGCTTAAGGGCTAGCGGGAGGGCCGTCGACGAGCAGTACTTC
NA	TRBV13	TRBJ2-3	NA	CASSFFGTVTDTQYF	TGTGCCAGCAGCTTTTTCGGGACTGTCACAGATACGCAGTATTTT
NA	TRBV4-1	TRBJ1-4	NA	CASSQAGGNEKLFF	TGCGCCAGCAGCCAAGCTGGCGGGAATGAAAAACTGTTTTTT
NA	TRBV30	TRBJ1-1	NA	CACSTRREKNTEAFF	TGTGCCTGCTCCACCCGCCGGGAGAAGAACACTGAAGCTTTCTTT
NA	TRBV5-6	TRBJ1-3	NA	CASSPGGLENTIYF	TGTGCCAGCAGCCCCGGGGGGCTTGAAAACACCATATATTTT
NA	TRBV11-2	TRBJ2-1	TRBD1	CASSLEFGTGGFNEQFF	TGTGCCAGCAGCTTAGAGTTCGGGACAGGGGGCTTCAATGAGCAGTTCTTC
NA	TRBV30	TRBJ1-3	NA	CAWSPGTAGNTIYF	TGTGCCTGGTCCCCGGGAACGGCTGGAAACACCATATATTTT
NA	TRBV7-2	TRBJ2-5	NA	CASSLMPGQETQYF	TGTGCCAGCAGCTTAATGCCGGGACAAGAGACCCAGTACTTC
NA	TRBV9	TRBJ2-7	TRBD1	CASSTTPGTGRNEQYF	TGTGCCAGCAGCACTACTCCCGGGACAGGGAGGAACGAGCAGTACTTC
NA	TRBV7-9	TRBJ2-5	TRBD2	CASSLSGTSGQETQYF	TGTGCCAGCAGCTTATCGGGGACTAGCGGCCAAGAGACCCAGTACTTC
NA	TRBV28	TRBJ2-1	NA	CASTKRILYNEQFF	TGTGCCAGCACGAAGCGTATTCTCTACAATGAGCAGTTCTTC
few	TRBV7-2	TRBJ2-3	TRBD2	CASSYGLARPSTDTQYF	TGTGCCAGCAGCTACGGACTAGCCCGCCCTAGCACAGATACGCAGTATTTT
NA	TRBV6-5	TRBJ2-3	NA	CASSYGAADTDTQYF	TGTGCCAGCAGTTACGGAGCGGCTGACACAGATACGCAGTATTTT
NA	TRBV10-1	TRBJ2-3	NA	CASSESKHLTQYF	TGCGCCAGCAGTGAGTCGAAGCACTTAACGCAGTATTTT
NA	TRBV30	TRBJ1-2	NA	CAWRRGGRNYGYTF	TGTGCCTGGAGAAGGGGAGGGCGAAACTATGGCTACACCTTC
few	TRBV7-9	TRBJ2-1	NA	CASSSHNPNEQFF	TGTGCCAGCAGCTCACATAACCCGAATGAGCAGTTCTTC
NA	TRBV6-5	TRBJ1-2	NA	CASSPDRILYGYTF	TGTGCCAGCAGCCCCGACAGAATACTCTATGGCTACACCTTC
NA	TRBV11-2	TRBJ1-4	TRBD1	CASSFLGQGGEKLFF	TGTGCCAGCAGCTTTTTAGGACAGGGAGGGGAAAAACTGTTTTTT
NA	TRBV5-4	TRBJ2-7	TRBD2	CASSLLAGKSYEQYF	TGTGCCAGCAGCTTGTTAGCGGGAAAATCCTACGAGCAGTACTTC
few	TRBV11-2	TRBJ2-3	TRBD2	CASSTSGITDTQYF	TGTGCCAGCTCAACTAGCGGGATCACAGATACGCAGTATTTT
few	TRBV28	TRBJ2-7	NA	CASSWTARGSYEQYF	TGTGCCAGCAGTTGGACCGCCCGGGGATCCTACGAGCAGTACTTC
once	TRBV27	TRBJ1-5	TRBD1	CASRPGQGIHQPQHF	TGTGCCAGCAGACCGGGACAGGGGATCCATCAGCCCCAGCATTTT
NA	TRBV6-1	TRBJ1-3	NA	CASIRDYTGNTIYF	TGTGCCAGCATCCGGGACTACACTGGAAACACCATATATTTT
NA	TRBV9	TRBJ2-1	NA	CASSVVGESGEQFF	TGTGCCAGCAGCGTAGTGGGAGAGTCGGGGGAGCAGTTCTTC
few	TRBV5-6	TRBJ1-4	NA	CASSFGSANEKLFF	TGTGCCAGCAGCTTTGGCTCAGCTAATGAAAAACTGTTTTTT
NA	TRBV18	TRBJ2-1	TRBD2	CASSAGTSAFREQFF	TGTGCCAGCTCAGCCGGGACTAGCGCCTTTCGAGAGCAGTTCTTC
NA	TRBV5-4	TRBJ2-7	NA	CASSLMTGSYEQYF	TGTGCCAGCAGCTTGATGACAGGATCCTACGAGCAGTACTTC
NA	TRBV7-3	TRBJ2-3	TRBD2	CASSSAPGLAGGSRTDTQYF	TGTGCCAGCAGCTCCGCTCCGGGACTAGCGGGAGGGAGCAGGACAGATACGCAGTATTTT
once	TRBV19	TRBJ1-1	NA	CASSMGGRGGLDAFF	TGCGCCAGTAGTATGGGGGGGAGAGGCGGCCTCGACGCTTTCTTT
NA	TRBV9	TRBJ2-6	TRBD1	CASSVRDRDGVLTF	TGTGCCAGCAGCGTAAGGGACAGGGACGGCGTCCTGACTTTC
NA	TRBV29-1	TRBJ2-7	TRBD1	CSVRQGSEQYF	TGCAGCGTTCGACAGGGGAGCGAGCAGTACTTC
few	TRBV27	TRBJ1-4	TRBD1	CAIGQGAREKLFF	TGTGCCATAGGACAGGGGGCACGAGAAAAACTGTTTTTT